This T cell receptor beta chain stems from a study of blood T cells in healthy people across ages. Primers used in a second PCR of roughly 6 to 11 cycles were a sample-barcoded 5' primer and a J-beta primer mix. TCRdb redid the calling of the 5' RACE reads with MiXCR, one entry per CDR3 protein. This table holds 700,000 or so distinct CDR3 sequences, approximately 40% found once. This CDR3 region has 12 residues. From germline, CDR1 is SGHTA and CDR2 FQGNSA. Trimming took 6 bases from V and 4 from J, leaving 7 bases between them. Sample: blood. The origin of this receptor is a man aged 80 or over in good health. The gene calls are TRBV7-2 and TRBJ2-1; D unclear. CDR3 residues: CASRDRYNEQFF. Here the CDR3 DNA reads TGTGCCAGCAGGGACCGTTACAATGAGCAGTTCTTC.